One and the same sample provided the 20 T cell receptor beta chains below, sequenced in a study of blood T cell dynamics during melanoma immunotherapy. Method: immunoSEQ multiplex PCR; TCRdb's copy keeps in-frame clones and lacks some. The repertoire holds about 15,000 clones, with 92% as singletons. Time point noted: week 3, after first cycle of checkpoint inhibitor. This specimen consisted of blood, obtained from a patient treated with checkpoint blockade. These receptors originate from a human donor with melanoma.

The chain couples TRBV7-3 to TRBJ2-7, with 14 bases identical to TRBD2. CDR1 SGHTA and CDR2 FQGTGA come from the germline V gene. The CDR3 has 15 residues. Losses at the gene ends were 2 bases for V and 7 bases for J; bases not matched to a gene: 4. The CDR3 DNA reads as TGTGCCAGCAGCTTACAAGGGACTAGCGGGGGTGAGCAGTACTTC. Translation: CASSLQGTSGGEQYF.

The J gene is TRBJ1-4, the V gene TRBV18; weak D call: TRBD1 (5 bases). V lost 8 bases to trimming and J lost 5 bases, with 12 bases between them. Germline V gene lookup returns CDR1 KGHSH and CDR2 LQKENI. The CDR3 covers 13 residues. CDR3 amino acids: CASAGGGNEKLFF. The CDR3, as DNA: TGTGCCAGCGCCGGCGGGGGAAATGAAAAACTGTTTTTT.

This chain uses TRBV4-1 with TRBJ1-2; D is perhaps TRBD1 (5 bases). The V end was cut by 4 bases, the J end by 1 base, with 16 bases between. In germline, CDR1 is MGHRA, CDR2 YSYEKL. This CDR3 has 16 amino acids. The CDR3 spells CASSPGAGVLNYGYTF. DNA for the CDR3: TGCGCCAGCAGCCCCGGTGCGGGGGTTCTTAACTATGGCTACACCTTC.

The V and J genes are TRBV19 and TRBJ1-1, with no clear D. CDR3 length: 14 amino acids. Germline V gives CDR1 LNHDA, CDR2 SQIVND (reference sequence). Trimming removed 1 base from V and 1 base from J, with 7 bases in between. Here the CDR3 reads CASSIVPGNTEAFF. The CDR3 region has the DNA TGTGCCAGTAGTATAGTTCCCGGGAACACTGAAGCTTTCTTT. The full variable domain, rest sourced from reference TRBV19 and TRBJ1-1, is DGGITQSPKYLFRKEGQNVTLSCEQNLNHDAMYWYRQDPGQGLRLIYYSQIVNDFQKGDIAEGYSVSREKKESFPLTVTSAQKNPTAFYLCASSIVPGNTEAFFGQGTRLTVV.

The rearrangement links TRBV14 to TRBJ1-4; D call uncertain. Germline CDR1 reads SGHDN; CDR2 reads FVKESK. Trimming cost V 1 base and J 0 bases, with 9 bases left between them. This CDR3 has 16 residues. The CDR3 region has the DNA TGTGCCAGCAGCCAAGGTCCAGTGGCAACTAATGAAAAACTGTTTTTT. As protein: CASSQGPVATNEKLFF.

The chain combines TRBV15 with TRBJ2-3; 8 nucleotides match TRBD2. The CDR3 spans 13 residues. Germline V lookup: CDR1 LNHNV, CDR2 YYDKDF (reference sequence). The V and J ends lost 6 bases and 6 bases, in that order; junction bases with no gene match: 5. The CDR3 coding sequence is TGTGCCACCAGTTCGGGGGGGCGGGATACGCAGTATTTT. Its translation: CATSSGGRDTQYF.

The V and J genes are TRBV28 and TRBJ2-1; 8 nucleotides line up with TRBD2. From germline, CDR1 is MDHEN and CDR2 SYDVKM. The V segment lost 2 bases and the J segment 11 bases; nucleotides outside the gene matches: 11. The length of the CDR3 is 15 residues. The CDR3 DNA follows: TGTGCCAGCAGTTTAAGGGGAGGCGGGGGGATTAAGCAGTTCTTC. This translates into CASSLRGGGGIKQFF.

In this sample, this clone turned up a few times. This chain links TRBV7-8 with TRBJ1-3; 8 bases are shared with TRBD1. The V gene end was trimmed by 4 bases and the J gene end by 0 bases; junction bases not matched to a gene: 8. The CDR3 covers 17 residues. Germline V lookup: CDR1 SGHVS, CDR2 FQNEAQ. This CDR3 reads CASSYGTGTSSGNTIYF. CDR3 nucleotides: TGTGCCAGCAGCTACGGGACAGGAACGAGCTCTGGAAACACCATATATTTT.

The chain uses TRBV5-4 and TRBJ2-3, with D possibly being TRBD2 (5 bases). Germline V gene lookup returns CDR1 SGHNT and CDR2 YYREEE (reference sequence). CDR3 size: 13 residues. Trimming took off 4 bases at V and 6 bases at J, with 12 bases between the two ends. In DNA, the CDR3 is TGTGCCAGCAGCGCGACCTCGGGGGATACGCAGTATTTT. Protein product: CASSATSGDTQYF.

The genes are TRBV6-5 and TRBJ2-5; possible D gene TRBD1, 6 bases. This CDR3 is built from 15 residues. The V and J ends lost 1 base and 2 bases respectively, with 11 bases between them. Looked up from germline, CDR1 is MNHEY and CDR2 is SVGAGI. CDR3: CASSYLGATQETQYF. CDR3 DNA sequence: TGTGCCAGCAGTTACTTGGGGGCCACGCAAGAGACCCAGTACTTC.

This sequence joins TRBV29-1 and TRBJ2-5; no firm D call. The CDR3 is 12 residues long. V gave up 6 bases and J gave up 4 bases, with 12 bases separating them. Germline V lookup: CDR1 SQVTM, CDR2 ANQGSEA. The CDR3 bases are TGCAGCGTCTTCCTTCATGGAGAGACCCAGTACTTC. Its protein is CSVFLHGETQYF.

This clone has only a few counts. The chain has TRBV5-1 and TRBJ1-2; tentative D call: TRBD1 (5 bases). Deletions cut 1 base from V and 1 base from J, with 11 bases between. The CDR3 has 15 amino acids. Germline lookup yields CDR1 SGHRS and CDR2 YFSETQ. The DNA for the CDR3 is TGCGCCAGCAGCTTGTCGGGGGAAAGTAACTATGGCTACACCTTC. Residues: CASSLSGESNYGYTF.

The rearrangement uses TRBV4-2 and TRBJ2-3; D is uncertain. CDR3 size: 14 residues. Per germline, CDR1 LGHNA and CDR2 YNFKEQ. V was clipped by 0 bases and J by 5 bases, with 9 bases between them. The CDR3 reads CASSQDPLIDTQYF. The CDR3 bases are TGTGCCAGCAGCCAAGACCCGCTGATAGATACGCAGTATTTT.

This chain links TRBV30 with TRBJ2-5; D ambiguous. The J call may not be correct, given that the DNA end is closer to TRBJ2-7. Germline V lookup: CDR1 GTSNPN, CDR2 SVGIG (reference sequence). This CDR3 contains 12 residues. This chain's CDR3 is CAWSGTSYEQYF. The CDR3 DNA sequence: TGTGCCTGGAGTGGGACCTCCTACGAGCAGTACTTC.

The gene calls are TRBV19 and TRBJ1-4; 9 bases line up with TRBD1. V trimming: 6 bases; J trimming: 7 bases; junction bases outside the gene matches: 3. The CDR3 spans 13 residues. The germline CDR1 and CDR2 sequences are LNHDA and SQIVND (reference sequence). CDR3 region: CASRGQGGEKLFF. The DNA of the CDR3 is TGTGCCAGTAGGGGACAGGGAGGTGAAAAACTGTTTTTT.

This chain links TRBV5-6 with TRBJ1-1; 8 bases are a match to TRBD1. The germline V gene has CDR1 SGHDT and CDR2 YYEEEE. This CDR3 region has 14 residues. Trimming cost V 4 bases and J 5 bases; bases outside gene matches: 7. CDR3 sequence: CASSSGQGSTEAFF. Written as DNA, the CDR3 is TGTGCCAGCAGCAGCGGACAGGGAAGTACTGAAGCTTTCTTT.

V gene TRBV7-8 combines with J gene TRBJ2-5; D tentatively fits TRBD1 or TRBD2 (5 bases each). The CDR3 length is 14 residues. Germline lookup yields CDR1 SGHVS and CDR2 FQNEAQ. V lost 5 bases, J lost 8 bases, and 18 bases lay in between. The CDR3 protein is CASSQTGPAGTQYF. CDR3 in DNA: TGTGCCAGCAGCCAAACGGGACCCGCCGGTACCCAGTACTTC. Based on the CDR3 plus reference TRBV7-8 and TRBJ2-5, the full variable domain is GAGVSQSPRYKVAKRGQDVALRCDPISGHVSLFWYQQALGQGPEFLTYFQNEAQLDKSGLPSDRFFAERPEGSVSTLKIQRTQQEDSAVYLCASSQTGPAGTQYFGPGTRLLVL.

V and J are TRBV5-1 and TRBJ1-4, with D unresolved. V lost 3 bases, J lost 3 bases, and 12 bases lay in between. CDR1 SGHRS and CDR2 YFSETQ come from the germline V gene. The CDR3 runs 15 residues. Written as DNA, the CDR3 is TGCGCCAGCAGCTCTAGAGGGCCGTCTAATGAAAAACTGTTTTTT. Protein sequence: CASSSRGPSNEKLFF.

The J gene is TRBJ1-6, the V gene TRBV19; D possibly corresponds to TRBD1 (5 bases). CDR3 length: 17 amino acids. Trimming cost V 4 bases and J 0 bases, with 13 bases left between them. CDR1 is LNHDA, CDR2 SQIVND, per germline (reference sequence). DNA for the CDR3: TGTGCCAGTAGTAAGGGGACGATAAGCTCCTATAATTCACCCCTCCACTTT. Its protein is CASSKGTISSYNSPLHF.

V is TRBV30 and J is TRBJ1-2, with D tentatively TRBD1 (6 bases). V lost 7 bases and J lost 8, with 14 bases in between. The CDR3 has 11 amino acids. Germline loops: CDR1 GTSNPN, CDR2 SVGIG (reference sequence). In DNA, the CDR3 is TGTGCCTTGGGACACCCCGGGGGCTACACCTTC. Translated: CALGHPGGYTF.